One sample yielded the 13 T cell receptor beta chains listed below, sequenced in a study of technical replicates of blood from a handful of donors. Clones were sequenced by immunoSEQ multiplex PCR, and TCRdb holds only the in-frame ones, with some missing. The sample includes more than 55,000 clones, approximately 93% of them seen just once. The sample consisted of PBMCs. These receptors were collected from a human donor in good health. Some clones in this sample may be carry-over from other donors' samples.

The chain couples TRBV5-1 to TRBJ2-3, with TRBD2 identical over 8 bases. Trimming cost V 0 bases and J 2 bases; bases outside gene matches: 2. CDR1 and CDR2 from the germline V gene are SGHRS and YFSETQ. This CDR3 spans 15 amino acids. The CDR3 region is CASSLAGGSTDTQYF. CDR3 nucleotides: TGCGCCAGCAGCTTGGCGGGAGGGTCCACAGATACGCAGTATTTT.

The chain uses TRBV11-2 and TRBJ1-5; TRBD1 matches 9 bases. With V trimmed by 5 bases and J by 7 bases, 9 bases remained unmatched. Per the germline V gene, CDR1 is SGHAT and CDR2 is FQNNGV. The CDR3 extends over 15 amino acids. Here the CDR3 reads CASSQGQGLGQPQHF. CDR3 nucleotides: TGTGCCAGCAGCCAAGGACAGGGGTTAGGACAGCCCCAGCATTTT.

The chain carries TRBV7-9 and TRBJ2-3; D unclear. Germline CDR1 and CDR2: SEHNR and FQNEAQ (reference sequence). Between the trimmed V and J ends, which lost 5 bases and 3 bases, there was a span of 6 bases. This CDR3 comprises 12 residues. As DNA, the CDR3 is TGTGCCAGCAGCCTAAAAACAGATACGCAGTATTTT. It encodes CASSLKTDTQYF. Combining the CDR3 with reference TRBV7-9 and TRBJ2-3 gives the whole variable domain DTGVSQNPRHKITKRGQNVTFRCDPISEHNRLYWYRQTLGQGPEFLTYFQNEAQLEKSRLLSDRFSAERPKGSFSTLEIQRTEQGDSAMYLCASSLKTDTQYFGPGTRLTVL.

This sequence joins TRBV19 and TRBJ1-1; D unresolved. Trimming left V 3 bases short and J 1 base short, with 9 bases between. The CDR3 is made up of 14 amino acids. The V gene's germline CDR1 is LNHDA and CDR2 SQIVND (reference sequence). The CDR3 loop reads CASSMNSWNTEAFF. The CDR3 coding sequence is TGTGCCAGTAGTATGAACAGTTGGAACACTGAAGCTTTCTTT.

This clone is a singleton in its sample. The CDR3 nucleotides are TGTGCCAGTAGTCCTCGACTAGCGGGGAATACGCAGTATTTT. This gives the protein CASSPRLAGNTQYF. This rearrangement joins TRBV19 to TRBJ2-3, with 11 bases fitting TRBD2. Germline loops: CDR1 LNHDA, CDR2 SQIVND (reference sequence). There are 14 residues in the CDR3. V shed 5 bases and J 7 bases; nucleotides not matched to a gene: 5.

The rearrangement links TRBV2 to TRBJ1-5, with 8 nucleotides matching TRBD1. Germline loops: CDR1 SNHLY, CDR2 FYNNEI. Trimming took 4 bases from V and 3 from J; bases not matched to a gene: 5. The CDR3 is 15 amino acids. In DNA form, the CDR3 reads TGTGCCAGCAGTGGGGGGACAGGATACAATCAGCCCCAGCATTTT. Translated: CASSGGTGYNQPQHF.

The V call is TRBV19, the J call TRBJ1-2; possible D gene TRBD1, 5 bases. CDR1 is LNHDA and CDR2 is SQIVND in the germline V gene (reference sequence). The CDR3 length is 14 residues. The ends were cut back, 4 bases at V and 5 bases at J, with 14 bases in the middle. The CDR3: CASSTRGDLYGYTF. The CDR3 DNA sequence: TGTGCCAGTAGTACACGGGGGGACCTATATGGCTACACCTTC.

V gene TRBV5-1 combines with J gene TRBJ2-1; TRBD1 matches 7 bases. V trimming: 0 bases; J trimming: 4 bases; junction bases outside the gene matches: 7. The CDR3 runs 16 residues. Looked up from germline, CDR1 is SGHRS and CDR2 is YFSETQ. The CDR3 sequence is CASSLGGAGGYNEQFF. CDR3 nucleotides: TGCGCCAGCAGCTTGGGTGGTGCAGGGGGATACAATGAGCAGTTCTTC. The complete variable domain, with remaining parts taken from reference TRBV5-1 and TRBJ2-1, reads KAGVTQTPRYLIKTRGQQVTLSCSPISGHRSVSWYQQTPGQGLQFLFEYFSETQRNKGNFPGRFSGRQFSNSRSEMNVSTLELGDSALYLCASSLGGAGGYNEQFFGPGTRLTVL.

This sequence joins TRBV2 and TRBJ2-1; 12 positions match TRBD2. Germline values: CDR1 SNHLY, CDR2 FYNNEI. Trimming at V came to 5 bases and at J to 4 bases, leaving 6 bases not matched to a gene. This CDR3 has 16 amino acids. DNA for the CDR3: TGTGCCAGCAGTAACGGACTAGCGGGGTGGTACAATGAGCAGTTCTTC. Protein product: CASSNGLAGWYNEQFF.

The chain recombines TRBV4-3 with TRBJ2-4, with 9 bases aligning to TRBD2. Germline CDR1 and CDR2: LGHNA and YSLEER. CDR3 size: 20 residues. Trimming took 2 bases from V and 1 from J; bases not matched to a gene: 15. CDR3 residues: CASSQFMAGGRARAKNIQYF. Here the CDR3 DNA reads TGCGCCAGCAGCCAATTTATGGCTGGCGGGAGGGCCAGGGCCAAAAACATTCAGTACTTC.

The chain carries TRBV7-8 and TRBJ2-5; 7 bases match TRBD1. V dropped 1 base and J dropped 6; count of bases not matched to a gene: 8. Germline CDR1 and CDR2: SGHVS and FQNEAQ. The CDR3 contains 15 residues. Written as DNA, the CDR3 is TGTGCCAGCAGCTTAGAGGGGGCGTCCAGGAAGACCCAGTACTTC. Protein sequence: CASSLEGASRKTQYF.

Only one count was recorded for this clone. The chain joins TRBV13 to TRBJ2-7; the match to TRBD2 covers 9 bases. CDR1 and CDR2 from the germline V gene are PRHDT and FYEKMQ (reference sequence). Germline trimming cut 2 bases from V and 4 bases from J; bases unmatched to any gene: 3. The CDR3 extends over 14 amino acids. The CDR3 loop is CASSLSSGEYEQYF. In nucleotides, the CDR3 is TGTGCCAGCAGCTTATCTAGCGGGGAATACGAGCAGTACTTC.

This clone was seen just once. CDR3 sequence: CASSRYTGSVGYTF. For the CDR3, the DNA is TGTGCCAGCAGCCGATACACAGGGAGCGTTGGCTACACCTTC. This chain connects TRBV7-2 to TRBJ1-2, with a weak D call TRBD1 (6 bases). This CDR3 region has 14 residues. Germline values: CDR1 SGHTA, CDR2 FQGNSA. V shed 5 bases and J shed 7 bases, with 17 bases lying between them.